This record concerns one TCR beta chain sequence. This clone's antigen is unknown. Per-base quality was not reported, and no clone a single base away is much larger than it. This entry is derived from a study of T cell responses to AZD1222 COVID-19 vaccine listed by TCRdb under 2021. Regarding the complete study: Because spike-specific TCR depth and breadth did not differ between the two schedules, AZD1222 recipients who got a second dose at roughly 4 weeks were pooled with those who got a second dose at roughly 12 weeks. A total of over 230 trial participants underwent TCR sequencing, of whom roughly 210 had received two doses of AZD1222 and some 25 had received two doses of the MenACWY control vaccine. Trial participants were enrolled by age into subgroups of 18-55, 56-69 and 70-plus years, and approximately 150, 30 and 60 TCR-sequenced participants, respectively, were included in these subgroups. Study-level results and caveats: The 56-69-year group was small, and its depth increase did not reach significance, likely because of low power. Participants were mostly white British and included more females than males, and it was suggested by the authors that clonal diversity may have been underestimated. Epitopes outside the regions mutated in the B.1.351 and B.1.1.7 variants were reportedly recognized by nearly half of the unique spike-specific TCRs. Conclusions about previously exposed vaccinees are limited because only 6 or 7 AZD1222 recipients were SARS-CoV-2 seropositive at baseline. Because no day 14 peak-response samples were available, the repertoires could be characterized only after the peak T cell response. Vaccine-associated CD4 TCRs spanned the whole spike protein, with dominant responses in regions 160-218 and 743-854. A significant rise in spike-specific TCR breadth and depth was observed after two AZD1222 doses relative to day 0 and relative to MenACWY recipients.

The CDR3 regions of human TCRbeta chains were analyzed by immunosequencing. The authors' analysis ran thus. TCRs in the repertoires were matched against a reference library of SARS-CoV-2-specific TCRs that had been generated with the MIRA antigen-specificity platform. Breadth was defined as the fraction of unique TCRs that were SARS-CoV-2-associated, and depth was defined as the fraction of total T cells that were SARS-CoV-2-associated. Using the MIRA data, each spike-specific TCR was mapped to the spike region that the TCR reacts to and placed in a CD4 or CD8 class. Log10-transformed breadth and depth values were compared by one-way ANOVA with Sidak's multiple comparisons tests. What TCRdb holds here is the immuneACCESS table cut down to in-frame rearrangements. Part of the clones is not present; checked against another copy, under half of the missing clones reflect an unresolved V gene, and the others are unexplained. The DNA was the basis for D and trimming; V, J and clone size are from that table. This sample holds approximately 170,000 clones; under 95% were observed only once. Approximately 4% of the sample is in the top ten clones.

Including the terminal cysteine and phenylalanine, the CDR3 comprises 15 residues. The sequence is cut down to CDR3 DNA, 45 bases in frame from base 1. The germline V gene provides CDR1 SGHNT and CDR2 YENEEA. Trimming takes 5 bases off V and 8 bases off J; junction bases not matched to a gene: 9. According to the study, the label for this sample's time point signals: baseline before first vaccination. Vaccinee samples came from UK trials COV001 and COV002, including a single-blind randomized controlled phase 2/3 trial of AZD1222 (ChAdOx1 nCoV-19) in healthy adults. Trial participant PBMC samples were collected at day 0 and day 28 after the second dose for TCRbeta chain sequencing.

The chain couples TRBV11-3 to TRBJ2-1; 10 of the junction bases match TRBD2. The origin of this receptor is an adult in good health. Source: peripheral blood, taken on day 0 of AZD1222 vaccination. The DNA sequence follows: TGTGCCAGCAGCCTTAGCGGGAGGAGGACTGATGAGCAGTTCTTC. This translates into CASSLSGRRTDEQFF.